This record concerns one TCR beta chain sequence. The authors' processing: The authors estimated nucleated cell counts from reference gene primer amplification. The table came from immunoSEQ multiplex PCR; TCRdb's copy has only in-frame clones and leaves some out. V, J and clone size reflect that table, while D and trimming were determined from the DNA. This sample yields over 300,000 clones, of which 89% are seen a single time; 1% to 1.5% belongs to the top ten. The sample belongs to a study of blood T cell repertoires in COVID-19. Overall study: Donors in the United States, Italy and Spain gave samples during acute or convalescent COVID-19. Sources were T cells, B-cell-depleted T cells, or PBMCs; the material itself was cDNA or gDNA.

This CDR3 has 19 residues. From germline, CDR1 is PRHDT and CDR2 FYEKMQ (reference sequence). V trimming: 5 bases; J trimming: 0 bases; junction bases outside the gene matches: 17. The rearrangement uses TRBV13 and TRBJ2-7, with 9 bases aligning to TRBD1. The source of this sequence is a man between 40 and 49 years old with acute or convalescent COVID-19. Sequencing used peripheral blood. The CDR3 loop reads CASSLLRDREPLSSYEQYF. The DNA for the CDR3 is TGTGCCAGCAGCCTCCTCCGGGACAGGGAACCTTTAAGCTCCTACGAGCAGTACTTC.